The clone carrying this T cell receptor beta chain turned up a few times. These data belong to a study of CD8+ T cells in alopecia areata. Indicated treatment: oral pan-JAK inhibitor, 5-10 mg twice daily. Both CD4+ and CD8+ T cells were separated by sorting PBMCs. Extraction of RNA preceded its reverse transcription into cDNA, which served as the sequencing template. The protocol was immunoSEQ multiplex PCR, while the TCRdb copy is restricted to in-frame clones and leaves out a portion. The sample includes 180,000 or so clones, 40% to 55% of them seen just once. CDR3 length: 13 amino acids. The trim removed 3 bases at V and 6 bases at J, leaving 2 bases unmatched. CDR1 is KGHSH, CDR2 LQKENI, per germline.

Here the sequenced sample was CD8+ T cells sorted from blood, taken between weeks 51 and 52, from a patient treated with tofacitinib. The clonotype comes from a human donor with alopecia areata. V is TRBV18 and J is TRBJ2-1, with TRBD1 matching 7 bases. This chain's CDR3 is CASSPGQINEQFF. CDR3 nucleotides: TGTGCCAGCTCACCGGGACAGATCAATGAGCAGTTCTTC. Combining the CDR3 with reference TRBV18 and TRBJ2-1 gives the whole variable domain NAGVMQNPRHLVRRRGQEARLRCSPMKGHSHVYWYRQLPEEGLKFMVYLQKENIIDESGMPKERFSAEFPKEGPSILRIQQVVRGDSAAYFCASSPGQINEQFFGPGTRLTVL.